The 24 T cell receptor beta chains in this list originate from one sample, sequenced in a study of CD4 T cells in relation to SARS-CoV-2 and coronaviruses. Clones were sequenced by immunoSEQ multiplex PCR, and TCRdb holds only the in-frame ones, with some missing. The sample contains 20,000 to 25,000 clones, just under 75% of which appear only once. The unexposed donors gave CD4+ T cells in 2011-2018, prior to COVID-19. CD4+ T cells were isolated from the cells after nine to eleven days of culture. No antigens are known for them. Sequencing was performed on CD4+ T cells from PBMCs, cultured in vitro. All receptors derive from a human donor in good health.

This rearrangement joins TRBV5-4 to TRBJ1-1, with D tentatively TRBD1 (6 bases). V lost 5 bases to trimming and J lost 5 bases, with 16 bases between them. Germline V gene data show CDR1 as SGHNT and CDR2 as YYREEE (reference sequence). This CDR3 is built from 14 residues. The CDR3 DNA reads as TGTGCCAGCAGTCGTCGGGGGGCCCGAACTGAAGCTTTCTTT. Protein sequence: CASSRRGARTEAFF.

This clone was counted between two and nine times. V is TRBV14 and J is TRBJ1-1; no reliable D call. The CDR3 has 14 amino acids. V gave up 0 bases and J gave up 2 bases, with 7 bases separating them. The germline V gene encodes CDR1 SGHDN and CDR2 FVKESK. The CDR3: CASSQDFENTEAFF. The CDR3 region has the DNA TGTGCCAGCAGCCAAGATTTTGAAAACACTGAAGCTTTCTTT.

CDR3 region: CASSSREEGDYEQYF. CDR3 DNA sequence: TGTGCCAGCAGCTCCCGGGAAGAAGGGGACTACGAGCAGTACTTC. The chain carries TRBV5-6 and TRBJ2-7; D tentatively reads TRBD1 or TRBD2 (5 bases each). In germline, CDR1 is SGHDT, CDR2 YYEEEE. Trimming stripped 3 bases from V and 3 bases from J, with 16 bases between. The CDR3 sequence is 15 residues long.

The rearrangement links TRBV11-2 to TRBJ2-7; 7 nucleotides align to TRBD2. CDR3 length equals 15 residues. Per germline, CDR1 SGHAT and CDR2 FQNNGV. The trim removed 1 base at V and 3 bases at J, leaving 6 bases unmatched. The CDR3 loop is CASSLASGPIYEQYF. The DNA of the CDR3 is TGTGCCAGCAGCTTAGCTAGCGGACCCATCTACGAGCAGTACTTC.

This clone was recorded a few times. This sequence joins TRBV7-2 and TRBJ2-1; D could derive from TRBD1 or TRBD2 (5 bases each). The ends were cut back, 4 bases at V and 8 bases at J, with 15 bases in the middle. The germline V gene has CDR1 SGHTA and CDR2 FQGNSA. The CDR3 totals 14 residues. CDR3 in amino acids: CASSSYGAGHEQFF. Written as DNA, the CDR3 is TGTGCCAGCAGCTCCTATGGGGCGGGTCATGAGCAGTTCTTC.

The genes are TRBV2 and TRBJ1-2; D uncertain. Germline V gives CDR1 SNHLY, CDR2 FYNNEI. The CDR3 covers 11 residues. V dropped 4 bases and J dropped 3 bases, with 3 bases sitting between them. CDR3 coding DNA: TGTGCCAGCAGTGCCGACTATGGCTACACCTTC. Translating gives CASSADYGYTF. The variable domain in full, completed from reference TRBV2 and TRBJ1-2, reads EPEVTQTPSHQVTQMGQEVILRCVPISNHLYFYWYRQILGQKVEFLVSFYNNEISEKSEIFDDQFSVERPDGSNFTLKIRSTKLEDSAMYFCASSADYGYTFGSGTRLTVV.

This clone has only a few counts. The gene calls are TRBV30 and TRBJ2-1; D unresolved. Germline-derived CDR1 and CDR2 are GTSNPN and SVGIG (reference sequence). This CDR3 comprises 11 residues. V lost 5 bases to trimming and J lost 6 bases, with 8 bases between them. The CDR3 nucleotides are TGTGCCTGGGAATTAAGCAATGAGCAGTTCTTC. This codes for CAWELSNEQFF.

This clone came up a few times. The chain employs TRBV7-9 and TRBJ2-7, with a tentative D call TRBD2 (5 bases). CDR1 SEHNR and CDR2 FQNEAQ come from the germline V gene (reference sequence). This CDR3 has 14 amino acids. With 4 bases removed from V and 6 bases from J, the gap between germline ends came to 16 bases. CDR3 loop: CASSYRGSNSEQYF. CDR3 sequence (DNA): TGTGCCAGCAGCTACCGGGGTTCTAACTCCGAGCAGTACTTC.

The chain couples TRBV5-5 to TRBJ1-2; TRBD1 might be the D (6 bases). The CDR3 contains 15 residues. Trimming took off 5 bases at V and 4 bases at J, with 18 bases between the two ends. Looked up from germline, CDR1 is SGHKS and CDR2 is YYEKEE (reference sequence). The CDR3, as DNA: TGTGCCAGCAGTCTCCGGGACATGTATCCCTATGGCTACACCTTC. This gives the protein CASSLRDMYPYGYTF.

This clone occurred a few times. V gene TRBV20-1 combines with J gene TRBJ2-2; a possible D gene is TRBD2 (6 bases). The germline V gene encodes CDR1 DFQATT and CDR2 SNEGSKA (reference sequence). The CDR3 runs to 14 residues. Trimming cost V 3 bases and J 5 bases, with 13 bases left between them. CDR3 in amino acids: CSASRISGTGELFF. The CDR3 nucleotides read TGCAGTGCTAGTAGAATCAGCGGGACCGGGGAGCTGTTTTTT.

This clone was seen more than once but under ten times. This chain links TRBV5-1 with TRBJ1-2; 7 positions agree with TRBD1. The germline V gene encodes CDR1 SGHRS and CDR2 YFSETQ. The CDR3 contains 15 residues. V was clipped by 0 bases and J by 2 bases; unmatched bases: 4. Here the CDR3 reads CASSLGQGGNYGYTF. The CDR3 nucleotides are TGCGCCAGCAGCTTGGGGCAGGGGGGGAACTATGGCTACACCTTC. The variable domain in full, with the rest retrieved from reference TRBV5-1 and TRBJ1-2, is KAGVTQTPRYLIKTRGQQVTLSCSPISGHRSVSWYQQTPGQGLQFLFEYFSETQRNKGNFPGRFSGRQFSNSRSEMNVSTLELGDSALYLCASSLGQGGNYGYTFGSGTRLTVV.

The chain has TRBV9 and TRBJ1-6; possibly TRBD1 for D (5 bases). The V gene lost 4 bases and the J gene lost 5 bases, with 13 bases spanning the gap. The CDR3 contains 15 residues. Germline-derived CDR1 and CDR2 are SGDLS and YYNGEE. CDR3 bases: TGTGCCAGCAGCACTTGGGACGGGAATAATTCACCCCTCCACTTT. Translated: CASSTWDGNNSPLHF.

The chain recombines TRBV12-5 with TRBJ1-5, with TRBD1 matching 11 bases. Per the germline V gene, CDR1 is LGHNT and CDR2 is FRNRAP. J was trimmed by 0 bases and V by 0 bases; bases with no gene match: 13. CDR3 size: 21 residues. CDR3 bases: TGTGCTAGTGGTTTGGTCGTTGGGACAGGGGGAACCTTGTATAGCAATCAGCCCCAGCATTTT. Protein: CASGLVVGTGGTLYSNQPQHF.

This clone was picked up a small number of times. The chain recombines TRBV4-2 with TRBJ1-2; tentatively, D is TRBD1 (5 bases). Germline V CDR1 and CDR2: LGHNA, YNFKEQ. V was trimmed by 1 base and J by 6 bases, leaving 15 bases between them. The CDR3 has 15 amino acids. The CDR3 region is CASSQGGIRADGYTF. As DNA, the CDR3 is TGTGCCAGCAGCCAAGGGGGTATCAGGGCGGATGGCTACACCTTC.

The rearrangement uses TRBV4-1 and TRBJ1-2; 7 bases are a match to TRBD1. Germline loops: CDR1 MGHRA, CDR2 YSYEKL. V gave up 4 bases and J gave up 4 bases; unmatched junction bases: 9. The CDR3 is made up of 15 amino acids. The CDR3 nucleotides read TGCGCCAGCAGCCTAGACAGGGTCGGGTCCTATGGCTACACCTTC. It encodes CASSLDRVGSYGYTF.

This chain connects TRBV19 to TRBJ1-5; 9 positions match TRBD1. J lost 4 bases, V lost 7 bases, and 8 bases had no gene match. Germline assignment: CDR1 LNHDA and CDR2 SQIVND (reference sequence). CDR3 size: 15 residues. The CDR3 DNA sequence: TGTGCCAGTACTACCCTGGACAGGGGTAATCAGCCCCAGCATTTT. Its protein is CASTTLDRGNQPQHF. Complete variable domain (other parts from reference TRBV19 and TRBJ1-5): DGGITQSPKYLFRKEGQNVTLSCEQNLNHDAMYWYRQDPGQGLRLIYYSQIVNDFQKGDIAEGYSVSREKKESFPLTVTSAQKNPTAFYLCASTTLDRGNQPQHFGDGTRLSIL.

The chain has TRBV28 and TRBJ2-7; possibly TRBD1 or TRBD2 for D (5 bases each). There are 12 residues in the CDR3. Trimming removed 5 bases from V and 2 bases from J, with 7 bases in between. The germline V gene encodes CDR1 MDHEN and CDR2 SYDVKM. CDR3 sequence (DNA): TGTGCCAGCAGTGGGACGACCTACGAGCAGTACTTC. Protein sequence: CASSGTTYEQYF.

A few counts support this clone. The V and J genes are TRBV6-2 or TRBV6-3 and TRBJ1-2; 11 positions agree with TRBD1. Germline assignment: CDR1 MNHEY and CDR2 SVGEGT. The CDR3 is made up of 17 amino acids. V lost 5 bases, J lost 4 bases, and 12 bases stayed unmatched. CDR3 in DNA: TGTGCCAGCAGTGCGCCCCGGACAGGGGGCGGGAGCTATGGCTACACCTTC. Amino acid sequence: CASSAPRTGGGSYGYTF.

The chain has TRBV6-1 and TRBJ1-5; D is ambiguous. CDR3 size: 13 residues. Trimming removed 2 bases from V and 6 bases from J, with 8 bases in between. The germline V gene has CDR1 MNHNS and CDR2 SASEGT. The CDR3 here is CASSEISGQPQHF. The CDR3 DNA follows: TGTGCCAGCAGTGAAATCTCCGGTCAGCCCCAGCATTTT.

The chain has TRBV2 and TRBJ2-7, with TRBD2 identical over 7 bases. The germline CDR1 and CDR2 sequences are SNHLY and FYNNEI. Losses at the gene ends were 8 bases for V and 0 bases for J; bases not matched to a gene: 7. This CDR3 region has 14 residues. CDR3 sequence: CASATSRSSYEQYF. The CDR3 DNA reads as TGTGCCAGCGCGACTAGCCGTAGCTCCTACGAGCAGTACTTC.

The V call is TRBV7-8, the J call TRBJ2-3; the D gene is possibly TRBD2 (5 bases). Germline V CDR1 and CDR2: SGHVS, FQNEAQ. CDR3 length: 15 residues. Trimming cost V 1 base and J 4 bases, with 12 bases left between them. The CDR3 bases are TGTGCCAGCAGCTTAGTAGCGAATGGGGCAGATACGCAGTATTTT. As protein: CASSLVANGADTQYF.

The CDR3, as DNA: TGTGCCAGCAGTTGGGAAGGGGGGGCCTACAATGAGCAGTTCTTC. The encoded protein is CASSWEGGAYNEQFF. This chain connects TRBV7-8 to TRBJ2-1; D is perhaps TRBD2 (7 bases). Between the trimmed V and J ends, which lost 6 bases and 2 bases, there was a span of 14 bases. Germline CDR1 and CDR2: SGHVS and FQNEAQ. The CDR3 is 15 residues long.

The chain recombines TRBV5-1 with TRBJ2-5; D is possibly TRBD1 (5 bases). Deletions cut 0 bases from V and 1 base from J, with 7 bases between. The germline V gene encodes CDR1 SGHRS and CDR2 YFSETQ. CDR3 length: 14 amino acids. The CDR3 coding sequence is TGCGCCAGCAGCTTGGGACAGCCCCAAGAGACCCAGTACTTC. Encoded protein: CASSLGQPQETQYF.

This clone was seen more than once but under ten times. This chain links TRBV2 with TRBJ2-1; 12 nucleotides match TRBD2. Germline loops: CDR1 SNHLY, CDR2 FYNNEI. After removal of 7 bases from V and 3 bases from J, the junction contained 4 bases not matched to a gene. The CDR3 length is 15 residues. CDR3: CASKTSGSNYNEQFF. The CDR3 region has the DNA TGTGCCAGCAAGACTAGCGGGAGTAACTACAATGAGCAGTTCTTC.